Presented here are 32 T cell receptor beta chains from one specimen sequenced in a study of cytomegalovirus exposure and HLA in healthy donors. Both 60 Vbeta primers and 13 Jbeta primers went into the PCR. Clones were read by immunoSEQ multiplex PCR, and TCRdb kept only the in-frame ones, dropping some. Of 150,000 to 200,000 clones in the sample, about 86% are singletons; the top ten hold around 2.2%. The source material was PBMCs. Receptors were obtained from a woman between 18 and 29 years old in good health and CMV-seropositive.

CDR3 DNA sequence: TGTGCCAGCTCAGCGAACCAAGAGACCCAGTACTTC. Translated, it gives CASSANQETQYF. The chain combines TRBV18 with TRBJ2-5; D is unclear. V shed 5 bases and J shed 0 bases, with 4 bases lying between them. Germline CDR1 and CDR2: KGHSH and LQKENI. This CDR3 is built from 12 residues.

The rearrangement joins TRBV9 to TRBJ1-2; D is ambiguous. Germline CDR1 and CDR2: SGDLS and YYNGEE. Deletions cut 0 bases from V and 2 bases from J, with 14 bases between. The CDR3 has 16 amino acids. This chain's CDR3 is CASSVGDTPVNYGYTF. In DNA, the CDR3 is TGTGCCAGCAGCGTAGGAGACACTCCCGTGAACTATGGCTACACCTTC.

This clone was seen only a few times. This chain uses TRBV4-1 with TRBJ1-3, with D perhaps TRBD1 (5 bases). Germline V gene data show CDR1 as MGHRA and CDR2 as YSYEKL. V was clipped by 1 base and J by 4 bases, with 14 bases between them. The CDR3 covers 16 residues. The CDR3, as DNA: TGCGCCAGCAGCCAAGGAACCGGACACTCCGGAAACACCATATATTTT. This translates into CASSQGTGHSGNTIYF.

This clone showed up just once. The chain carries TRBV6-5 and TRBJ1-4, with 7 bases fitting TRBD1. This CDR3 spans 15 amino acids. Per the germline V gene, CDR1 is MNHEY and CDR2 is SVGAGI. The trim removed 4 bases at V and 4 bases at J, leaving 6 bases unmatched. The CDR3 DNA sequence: TGTGCCAGCAGTTCTTCACAGGGGTTTAATGAAAAACTGTTTTTT. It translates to CASSSSQGFNEKLFF.

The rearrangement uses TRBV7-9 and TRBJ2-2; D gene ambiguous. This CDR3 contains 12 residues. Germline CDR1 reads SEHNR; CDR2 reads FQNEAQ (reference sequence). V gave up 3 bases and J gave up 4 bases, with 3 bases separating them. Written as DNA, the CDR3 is TGTGCCAGCAGCTTCGGCACCGGGGAGCTGTTTTTT. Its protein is CASSFGTGELFF.

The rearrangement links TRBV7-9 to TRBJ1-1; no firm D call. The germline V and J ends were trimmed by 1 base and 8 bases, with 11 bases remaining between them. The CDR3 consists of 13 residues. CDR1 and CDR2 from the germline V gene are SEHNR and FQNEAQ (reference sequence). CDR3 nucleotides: TGTGCCAGCAGCTTAGACATAGCACCCGAAGCTTTCTTT. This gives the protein CASSLDIAPEAFF.

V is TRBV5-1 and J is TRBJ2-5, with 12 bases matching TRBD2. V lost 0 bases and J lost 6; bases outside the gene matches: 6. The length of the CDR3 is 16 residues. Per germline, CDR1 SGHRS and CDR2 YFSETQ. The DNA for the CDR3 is TGCGCCAGCAGCTTGGCGCCTAGCGGGGGGGCTCAGACCCAGTACTTC. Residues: CASSLAPSGGAQTQYF. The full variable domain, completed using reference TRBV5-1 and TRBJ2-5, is KAGVTQTPRYLIKTRGQQVTLSCSPISGHRSVSWYQQTPGQGLQFLFEYFSETQRNKGNFPGRFSGRQFSNSRSEMNVSTLELGDSALYLCASSLAPSGGAQTQYFGPGTRLLVL.

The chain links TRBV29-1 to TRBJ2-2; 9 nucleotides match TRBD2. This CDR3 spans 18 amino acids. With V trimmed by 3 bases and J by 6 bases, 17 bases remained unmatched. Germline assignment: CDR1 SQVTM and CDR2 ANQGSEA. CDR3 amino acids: CSVDVPGELAGPSGELFF. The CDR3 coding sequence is TGCAGCGTTGATGTCCCAGGGGAACTAGCGGGCCCCTCCGGGGAGCTGTTTTTT.

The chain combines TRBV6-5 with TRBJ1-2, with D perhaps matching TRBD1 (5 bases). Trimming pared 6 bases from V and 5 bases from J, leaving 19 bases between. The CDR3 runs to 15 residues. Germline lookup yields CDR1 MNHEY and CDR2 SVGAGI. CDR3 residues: CASRPAGEESYGYTF. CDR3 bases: TGTGCCAGCAGACCGGCGGGGGAGGAGAGTTATGGCTACACCTTC.

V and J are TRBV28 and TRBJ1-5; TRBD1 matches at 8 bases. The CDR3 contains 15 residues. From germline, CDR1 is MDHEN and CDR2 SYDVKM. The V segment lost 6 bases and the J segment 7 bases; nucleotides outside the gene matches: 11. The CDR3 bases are TGTGCCAGCAGATCCGTGCAGGGGGCCCGCCAGCCCCAGCATTTT. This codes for CASRSVQGARQPQHF.

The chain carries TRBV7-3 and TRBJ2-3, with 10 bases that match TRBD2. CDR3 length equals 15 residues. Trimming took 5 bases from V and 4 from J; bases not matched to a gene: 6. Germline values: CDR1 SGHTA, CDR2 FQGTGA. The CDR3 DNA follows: TGTGCCAGCAGCGCGAGCGGGGGGGGCGCAGATACGCAGTATTTT. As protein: CASSASGGGADTQYF.

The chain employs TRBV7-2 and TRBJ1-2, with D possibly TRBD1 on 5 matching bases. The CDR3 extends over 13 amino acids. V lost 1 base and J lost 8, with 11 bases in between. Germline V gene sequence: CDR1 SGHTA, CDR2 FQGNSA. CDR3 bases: TGTGCCAGCAGCTTAGGGGGGGGTTACGGCTACACCTTC. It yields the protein CASSLGGGYGYTF.

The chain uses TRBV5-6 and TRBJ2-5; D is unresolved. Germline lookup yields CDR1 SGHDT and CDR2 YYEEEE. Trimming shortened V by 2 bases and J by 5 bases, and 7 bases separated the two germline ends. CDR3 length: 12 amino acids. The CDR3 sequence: CASSFSGETQYF. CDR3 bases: TGTGCCAGCAGCTTTTCCGGGGAGACCCAGTACTTC.

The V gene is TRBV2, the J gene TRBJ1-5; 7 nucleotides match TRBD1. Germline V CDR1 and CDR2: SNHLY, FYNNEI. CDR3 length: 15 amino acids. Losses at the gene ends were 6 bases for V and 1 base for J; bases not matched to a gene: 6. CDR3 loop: CASRRQGDSNQPQHF. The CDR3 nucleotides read TGTGCCAGCAGACGACAGGGAGACAGCAATCAGCCCCAGCATTTT.

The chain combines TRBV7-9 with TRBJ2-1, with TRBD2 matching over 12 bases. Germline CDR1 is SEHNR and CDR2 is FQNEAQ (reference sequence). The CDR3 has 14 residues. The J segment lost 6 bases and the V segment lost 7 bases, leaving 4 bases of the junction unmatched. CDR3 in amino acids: CASTELAGGNEQFF. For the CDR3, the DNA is TGTGCCAGCACGGAACTAGCGGGGGGCAATGAGCAGTTCTTC.

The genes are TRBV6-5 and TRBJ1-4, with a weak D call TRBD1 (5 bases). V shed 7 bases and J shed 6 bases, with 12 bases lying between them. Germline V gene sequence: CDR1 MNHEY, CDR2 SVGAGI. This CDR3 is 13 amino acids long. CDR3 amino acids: CASKRGADEKLFF. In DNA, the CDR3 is TGTGCCAGCAAAAGGGGCGCGGATGAAAAACTGTTTTTT.

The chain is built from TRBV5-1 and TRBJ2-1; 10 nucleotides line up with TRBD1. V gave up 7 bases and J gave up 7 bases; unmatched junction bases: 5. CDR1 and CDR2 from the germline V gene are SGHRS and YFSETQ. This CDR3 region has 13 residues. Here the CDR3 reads CASRQGALNEQFF. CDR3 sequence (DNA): TGCGCCAGCCGACAGGGGGCGCTGAATGAGCAGTTCTTC.

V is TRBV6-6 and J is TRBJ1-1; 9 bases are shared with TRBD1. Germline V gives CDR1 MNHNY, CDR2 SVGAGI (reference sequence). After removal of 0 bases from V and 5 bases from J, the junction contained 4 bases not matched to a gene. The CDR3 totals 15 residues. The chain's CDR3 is CASSYSYRGLTEAFF. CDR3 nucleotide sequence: TGTGCCAGCAGTTACTCGTACAGGGGGCTTACTGAAGCTTTCTTT.

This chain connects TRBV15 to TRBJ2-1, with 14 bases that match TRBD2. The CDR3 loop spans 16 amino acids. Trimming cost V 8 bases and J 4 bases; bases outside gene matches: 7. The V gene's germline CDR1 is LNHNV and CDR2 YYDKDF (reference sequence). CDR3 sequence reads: CATQGTSGGSYNEQFF. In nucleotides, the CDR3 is TGTGCCACCCAAGGGACTAGCGGGGGATCTTACAATGAGCAGTTCTTC. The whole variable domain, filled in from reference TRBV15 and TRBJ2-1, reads DAMVIQNPRYQVTQFGKPVTLSCSQTLNHNVMYWYQQKSSQAPKLLFHYYDKDFNNEADTPDNFQSRRPNTSFCFLDIRSPGLGDTAMYLCATQGTSGGSYNEQFFGPGTRLTVL.

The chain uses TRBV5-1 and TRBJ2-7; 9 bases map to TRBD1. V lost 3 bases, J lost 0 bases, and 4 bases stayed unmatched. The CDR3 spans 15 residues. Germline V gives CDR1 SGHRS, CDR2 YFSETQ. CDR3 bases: TGCGCCAGCAGCTCCCGACAGGGGGACTCCTACGAGCAGTACTTC. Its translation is CASSSRQGDSYEQYF. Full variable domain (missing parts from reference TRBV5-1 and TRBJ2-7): KAGVTQTPRYLIKTRGQQVTLSCSPISGHRSVSWYQQTPGQGLQFLFEYFSETQRNKGNFPGRFSGRQFSNSRSEMNVSTLELGDSALYLCASSSRQGDSYEQYFGPGTRLTVT.

CDR3 in amino acids: CASSPRQGAIGELFF. The CDR3 nucleotides are TGTGCCAGCAGTCCCAGACAGGGGGCGATCGGGGAGCTGTTTTTT. This sequence joins TRBV6-5 and TRBJ2-2; TRBD1 matches at 10 bases. The CDR3 has 15 amino acids. Trimming cost V 5 bases and J 7 bases; bases outside gene matches: 7. Germline V gives CDR1 MNHEY, CDR2 SVGAGI.

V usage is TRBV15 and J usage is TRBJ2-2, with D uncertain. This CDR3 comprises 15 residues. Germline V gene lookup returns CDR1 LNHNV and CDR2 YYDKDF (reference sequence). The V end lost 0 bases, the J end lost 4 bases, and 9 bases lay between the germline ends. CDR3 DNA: TGTGCCACCAGCAGAGATATTACTTCCACCGGGGAGCTGTTTTTT. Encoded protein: CATSRDITSTGELFF.

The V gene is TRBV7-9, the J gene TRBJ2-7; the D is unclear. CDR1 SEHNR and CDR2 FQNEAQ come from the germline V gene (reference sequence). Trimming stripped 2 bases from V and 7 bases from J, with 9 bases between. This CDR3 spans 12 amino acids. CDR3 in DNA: TGTGCCAGCAGCTTATCGTGGGCAGAGCAGTACTTC. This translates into CASSLSWAEQYF.

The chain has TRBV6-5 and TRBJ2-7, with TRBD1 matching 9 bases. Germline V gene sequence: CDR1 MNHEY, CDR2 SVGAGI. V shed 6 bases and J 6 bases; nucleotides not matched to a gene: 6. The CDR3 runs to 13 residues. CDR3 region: CASSGQGPGEQYF. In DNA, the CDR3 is TGTGCCAGCAGCGGACAGGGGCCTGGCGAGCAGTACTTC.

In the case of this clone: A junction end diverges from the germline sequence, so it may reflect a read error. CDR3 amino acids: CASSQTVASGANGLTF. In DNA, the CDR3 is TGTGCCAGCAGCCAGACGGTGGCGTCAGGGGCCAACGGCCTGACTTTC. The chain links TRBV4-2 to TRBJ2-6; perhaps TRBD1 as D (6 bases). The CDR3 has 16 amino acids. Germline assignment: CDR1 LGHNA and CDR2 YNFKEQ.

The CDR3 reads CASSSRGLGETQYF. The CDR3 DNA reads as TGTGCCAGCAGCTCGCGGGGGTTGGGCGAGACCCAGTACTTC. This rearrangement joins TRBV11-3 to TRBJ2-5; 7 bases fit TRBD2. Per the germline V gene, CDR1 is SGHNT and CDR2 is YENEEA. The CDR3 is 14 residues long. The ends lost 4 bases at V and 5 bases at J; junction bases unmatched: 7.

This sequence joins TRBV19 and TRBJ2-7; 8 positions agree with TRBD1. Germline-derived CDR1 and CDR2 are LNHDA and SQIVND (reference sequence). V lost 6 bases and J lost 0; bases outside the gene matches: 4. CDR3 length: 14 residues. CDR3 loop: CASRTTGDSYEQYF. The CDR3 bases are TGTGCCAGTAGAACGACAGGGGACTCCTACGAGCAGTACTTC.

The CDR3 protein is CASSHDPGLSTGELFF. Written as DNA, the CDR3 is TGCGCCAGCAGCCACGACCCGGGACTGAGCACCGGGGAGCTGTTTTTT. The chain carries TRBV4-1 and TRBJ2-2, with D maybe TRBD2 (6 bases). The V end was cut by 3 bases, the J end by 4 bases, with 15 bases between. Per germline, CDR1 MGHRA and CDR2 YSYEKL. The CDR3 is made up of 16 amino acids.

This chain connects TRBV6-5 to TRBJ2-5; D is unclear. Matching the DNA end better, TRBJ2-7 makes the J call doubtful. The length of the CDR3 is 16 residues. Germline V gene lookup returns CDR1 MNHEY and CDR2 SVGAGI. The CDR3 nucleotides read TGTGCCAGCAGTTACTATTTGGCAGGCTCGGTCTACGAGCAGTACTTC. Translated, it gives CASSYYLAGSVYEQYF.

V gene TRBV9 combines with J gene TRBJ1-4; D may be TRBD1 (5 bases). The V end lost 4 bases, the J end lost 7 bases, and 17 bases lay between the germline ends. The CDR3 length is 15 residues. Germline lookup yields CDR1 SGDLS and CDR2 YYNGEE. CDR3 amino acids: CASSTTGLNGEKLFF. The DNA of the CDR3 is TGTGCCAGCAGCACAACAGGATTAAACGGTGAAAAACTGTTTTTT.

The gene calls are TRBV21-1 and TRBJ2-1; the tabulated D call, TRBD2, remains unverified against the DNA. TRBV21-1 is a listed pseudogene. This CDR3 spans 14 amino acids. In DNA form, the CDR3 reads TGTGCCAGCGCTCAAAGGTGGGAGGGCCGGGAGCAGTTCTTC. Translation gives CASAQRWEGREQFF.

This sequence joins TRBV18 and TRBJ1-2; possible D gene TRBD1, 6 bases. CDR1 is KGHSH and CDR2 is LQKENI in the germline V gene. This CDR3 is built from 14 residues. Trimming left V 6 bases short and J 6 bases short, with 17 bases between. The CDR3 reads CASSLRTARDGYTF. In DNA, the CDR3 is TGTGCCAGCTCTCTTCGGACAGCTCGTGATGGCTACACCTTC.